The clone carrying this TCR beta chain was counted at least ten times. Its cognate antigen is unknown. These data originate in a study of CD8 T cells in ankylosing spondylitis. Study results and caveats: Relatively rare in peripheral blood, disease-linked clones were also CD8+. Reactive arthritis synovial fluid and blood were previously reported to contain some motif variants. Disease-linked clones were reportedly significantly enriched in matched ankylosing spondylitis synovial fluid.

The CDR3 spans 11 residues. CDR1 is MNHEY, CDR2 SVGEGT, per germline. Trimming removed 6 bases from V and 14 bases from J, with 14 bases in between. Quantitative 5'-RACE with molecular barcodes produced the TCR beta libraries. TCRdb called the 5' RACE reads again in MiXCR, with one record for every CDR3 protein. The repertoire includes roughly 30,000 distinct CDR3 sequences, 30% of them detected once, and 45% sits in the top ten. The origin of this receptor is a male donor with ankylosing spondylitis. Sequenced material: synovial fluid, either unsorted or a sorted T cell fraction (not recorded which). The gene calls are TRBV6-2 or TRBV6-3 and TRBJ2-1; D not resolved. The CDR3 spells CASSAGPDEFF. For the CDR3, the DNA is TGTGCCAGCAGCGCCGGGCCAGACGAGTTCTTC.